The 3 T cell receptor beta chains below were found in one sample sequenced in a study of TIL therapy for anti-PD-1-resistant metastatic lung cancer. The libraries were made with immunoSEQ v3. Some clones are missing from TCRdb's copy, which holds only in-frame ones; the method was immunoSEQ multiplex PCR. The data show some 32,000 clones, with 74% seen just once and 2.5% to 3% held by the top ten. Sample time point: pre-treatment sample, taken before nivolumab and TIL therapy. The sequenced sample was blood, obtained at baseline. The source of these receptors is a woman aged 30 to 85 with non-small cell lung cancer.

The chain links TRBV5-5 to TRBJ2-2, with D unclear. Germline-derived CDR1 and CDR2 are SGHKS and YYEKEE (reference sequence). This CDR3 contains 17 residues. V was clipped by 2 bases and J by 6 bases, with 20 bases between them. The CDR3 bases are TGTGCCAGCAGCTTTGAAGTGTCTTCGGGTGGCTCCGGGGAGCTGTTTTTT. This encodes CASSFEVSSGGSGELFF.

This chain connects TRBV19 to TRBJ1-1; 7 bases line up with TRBD1. The ends lost 4 bases at V and 5 bases at J; junction bases unmatched: 16. The CDR3 covers 17 residues. Germline V lookup: CDR1 LNHDA, CDR2 SQIVND (reference sequence). This CDR3 is CASSTGRNYRGGTEAFF. The CDR3 nucleotides read TGTGCCAGTAGTACCGGCCGGAACTACAGGGGTGGGACTGAAGCTTTCTTT.

The V call is TRBV10-3, the J call TRBJ2-1, with 8 bases lining up with TRBD2. CDR1 is ENHRY, CDR2 SYGVKD, per germline. The CDR3 consists of 18 residues. The V and J ends lost 10 bases and 4 bases, in that order; junction bases with no gene match: 21. This CDR3 is CASGGASGSARPYNEQFF. DNA of the CDR3: TGTGCCAGCGGGGGTGCCAGCGGGAGTGCCCGACCTTACAATGAGCAGTTCTTC.